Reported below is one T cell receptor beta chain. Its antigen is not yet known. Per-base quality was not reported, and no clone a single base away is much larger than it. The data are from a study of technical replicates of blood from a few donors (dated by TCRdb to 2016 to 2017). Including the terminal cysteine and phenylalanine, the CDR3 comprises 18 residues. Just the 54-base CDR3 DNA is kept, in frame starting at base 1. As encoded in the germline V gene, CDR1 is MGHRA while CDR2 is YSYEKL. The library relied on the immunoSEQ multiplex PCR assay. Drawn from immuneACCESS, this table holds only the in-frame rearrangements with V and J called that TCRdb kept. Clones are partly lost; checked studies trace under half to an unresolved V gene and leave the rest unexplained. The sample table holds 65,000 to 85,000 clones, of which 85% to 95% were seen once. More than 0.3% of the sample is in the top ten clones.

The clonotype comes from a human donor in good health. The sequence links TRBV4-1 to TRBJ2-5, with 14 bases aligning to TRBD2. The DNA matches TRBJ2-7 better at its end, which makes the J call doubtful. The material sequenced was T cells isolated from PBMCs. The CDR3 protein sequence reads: CASSHLPGTSGSRYEQYF. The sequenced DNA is TGCGCCAGCAGCCACCTCCCCGGGACTAGCGGGAGTCGCTACGAGCAGTACTTC.